This TCR beta chain was retrieved from a study of T cell repertoires in cytomegalovirus infection. Study-wide background: Evidence of both CMV infection and a matching HLA type came from public TCR beta signatures. Points from the study as a whole: What dominated the ex vivo response were HLA-C-restricted CMV-specific TCR beta clonotypes.

Concerning this clonotype itself: Antigen unknown.

TCRdb called the reads again in MiXCR, with one record for every CDR3 protein. The sample lists fewer than 900,000 distinct CDR3 sequences; approximately 32% were seen once. This CDR3 contains 17 residues. V was clipped by 6 bases and J by 4 bases, with 25 bases between them. CDR1 is MNHEY, CDR2 SMNVEV, per germline (reference sequence). The TCR sequence derives from a human donor in good health (CMV status not recorded). Some clones in this sample may be carry-over from other donors' samples. J is TRBJ2-7 and V is TRBV27, with a possible D match to TRBD1 (8 bases). Material: cultured CD8+ T cells from PBMCs, obtained from culture after CMV antigen stimulation. The DNA of the CDR3 is TGTGCCAGCAGCAGGGGGGGCGGGCCTACAGGGGGTTACGAGCAGTACTTC. It specifies CASSRGGGPTGGYEQYF.